This passage covers 12 T cell receptor beta chains from one sample sequenced in a study of T cells in localized non-small cell lung cancer. Generated by immunoSEQ multiplex PCR, the TCRdb table keeps only in-frame clones and is missing some. The sample holds more than 30,000 clones, roughly 86% seen once. This sample comprised peripheral blood mononuclear cells, obtained before any cancer treatment. The receptors stem from a woman aged 40 to 75 with stage III lung adenocarcinoma.

The CDR3 region is CSARLVGGQFF. For the CDR3, the DNA is TGCAGTGCTAGACTCGTGGGAGGGCAGTTCTTC. The chain couples TRBV20-1 to TRBJ2-1, with D possibly being TRBD2 (6 bases). This CDR3 is 11 amino acids long. Deletions cut 2 bases from V and 12 bases from J, with 11 bases between. Germline V lookup: CDR1 DFQATT, CDR2 SNEGSKA (reference sequence).

This clone was seen only a few times. The rearrangement joins TRBV4-3 to TRBJ1-4; 7 bases fit TRBD1. V was pared by 3 bases and J by 4 bases, with 5 bases of the junction left unmatched. The CDR3 is made up of 15 amino acids. The germline CDR1 and CDR2 sequences are LGHNA and YSLEER. The CDR3 spells CASSQEQGGNEKLFF. In DNA, the CDR3 is TGCGCCAGCAGCCAGGAGCAGGGGGGTAATGAAAAACTGTTTTTT.

The chain carries TRBV5-4 and TRBJ2-7, with D tentatively TRBD1 or TRBD2 (5 bases each). The CDR3 runs 14 residues. Germline V CDR1 and CDR2: SGHNT, YYREEE (reference sequence). The V and J ends lost 2 bases and 6 bases respectively, with 15 bases between them. Written as DNA, the CDR3 is TGTGCCAGCAGCTTTAAAGGGGACCGGAGCGAGCAGTACTTC. It translates to CASSFKGDRSEQYF.

The V call is TRBV11-2, the J call TRBJ2-7; 7 bases are a match to TRBD1. CDR3 length: 14 residues. Germline CDR1 SGHAT, CDR2 FQNNGV. The trim removed 7 bases at V and 2 bases at J, leaving 8 bases unmatched. Written as DNA, the CDR3 is TGTGCCAGCACCCAACGACAGGGCCCCTACGAGCAGTACTTC. Its protein is CASTQRQGPYEQYF.

This clone has a handful of counts. The CDR3 sequence is CASSLRTLEKLFF. In nucleotides, the CDR3 is TGTGCCAGCAGTTTGAGGACCCTTGAAAAACTGTTTTTT. The chain recombines TRBV28 with TRBJ1-4; no definite D call. The germline V gene encodes CDR1 MDHEN and CDR2 SYDVKM. V was trimmed by 3 bases and J by 7 bases, leaving 9 bases between them. The CDR3 consists of 13 residues.

The gene calls are TRBV7-9 and TRBJ2-1; tentative D call: TRBD1 (6 bases). Germline loops: CDR1 SEHNR, CDR2 FQNEAQ (reference sequence). The CDR3 runs to 12 residues. Trimming left V 5 bases short and J 16 bases short, with 18 bases between. Here the CDR3 DNA reads TGTGCCAGCAGCAGTGCAGGGGCCGGGCATTTCTTC. Amino acid sequence: CASSSAGAGHFF.

This rearrangement joins TRBV6-5 to TRBJ1-3, with unresolved D. V lost 0 bases, J lost 0 bases, and 6 bases lay in between. The CDR3 sequence is 15 residues long. The V gene's germline CDR1 is MNHEY and CDR2 SVGAGI. CDR3 sequence reads: CASSYSPDSGNTIYF. CDR3 nucleotide sequence: TGTGCCAGCAGTTACTCCCCGGACTCTGGAAACACCATATATTTT.

The chain combines TRBV21-1 with TRBJ2-5. TRBV21-1 represents a pseudogene. This CDR3 is built from 14 residues. CDR3 in DNA: TGTGCCAGCAGCAAAGGCGGCAGGCAAGAGACCCAGTACTTC. Translated: CASSKGGRQETQYF.

The rearrangement uses TRBV10-3 and TRBJ2-3; a weak D match, TRBD2 (7 bases). V was cut by 8 bases and J by 1 base, with 19 bases left in between. Germline CDR1 ENHRY, CDR2 SYGVKD. The CDR3 extends over 16 amino acids. The CDR3 bases are TGTGCCATCGGGTTGGGGGCGGGGGAGGGCACAGATACGCAGTATTTT. The encoded protein is CAIGLGAGEGTDTQYF.

CDR3 in amino acids: CASSPSRSTYEQYF. CDR3 in DNA: TGTGCCAGCTCCCCTTCCAGGTCGACCTACGAGCAGTACTTC. The V gene is TRBV18, the J gene TRBJ2-7; D unresolved. This CDR3 comprises 14 residues. Germline V gives CDR1 KGHSH, CDR2 LQKENI. V was pared by 6 bases and J by 2 bases, with 14 bases between.

V gene TRBV6-5 combines with J gene TRBJ2-1; D is ambiguous. Germline assignment: CDR1 MNHEY and CDR2 SVGAGI. The ends were cut back, 6 bases at V and 6 bases at J, with 9 bases in the middle. The CDR3 runs to 12 residues. The CDR3 is CASRGKINEQFF. The CDR3 region has the DNA TGTGCCAGCAGAGGTAAAATCAATGAGCAGTTCTTC.

The table lists this clone with a count of one. The chain couples TRBV30 to TRBJ2-7, with 7 positions matching TRBD2. Germline CDR1 GTSNPN, CDR2 SVGIG (reference sequence). The V segment lost 4 bases and the J segment 0 bases; nucleotides outside the gene matches: 6. The CDR3 is made up of 14 amino acids. CDR3 protein: CAWTRGRASYEQYF. The CDR3 coding sequence is TGTGCCTGGACACGCGGGAGAGCCTCCTACGAGCAGTACTTC. Complete variable domain (other parts from reference TRBV30 and TRBJ2-7): SQTIHQWPATLVQPVGSPLSLECTVEGTSNPNLYWYRQAAGRGLQLLFYSVGIGQISSEVPQNLSASRPQDRQFILSSKKLLLSDSGFYLCAWTRGRASYEQYFGPGTRLTVT.